A selection of T cell receptor beta chains follows, all from one sample in a study of Graves' ophthalmopathy and Graves' hyperthyroidism. TCRdb itself ran the multiplex PCR reads through MiXCR, one entry per CDR3 protein. Here the sample spans around 1,200,000 distinct CDR3 sequences, about 36% being singletons. The sequenced sample was peripheral blood or thyroid tissue (not recorded which). All receptors come from an adult man with Graves' hyperthyroidism. The CDR3 runs from the conserved cysteine through the conserved F or W. A D gene is named only where the DNA matches it firmly. A clone size is listed for some rows: how often the clone was seen (once, few, many), or a class if it is expanded.

D gene,clone size,J gene,V gene,CDR3 DNA,CDR3 protein
NA,many,TRBJ1-2,TRBV6-5,TGTGCCAGCAGTCGTTCGGAGCCGAGGGGCTACACCTTC,CASSRSEPRGYTF
TRBD1,few,TRBJ2-7,TRBV4-1,TGCGCCAGCAGCCAGGCTATCCAGGGGGCTGTCTACGAGCAGTACTTC,CASSQAIQGAVYEQYF
NA,few,TRBJ1-1,TRBV28,TGTGCGAGCGGGGTCGGGGACACTGAAGCTTTCTTT,CASGVGDTEAFF
TRBD2,few,TRBJ2-7,TRBV10-2,TGCGCCAGCAGGAGCGGGAGGGCCTTCGGCTACGAGCAGTACTTC,CASRSGRAFGYEQYF
NA,few,TRBJ2-2,TRBV7-3,TGTGCCAGCAGCTCCACGGACCGGGGCGGGGAGCTGTTTTTT,CASSSTDRGGELFF
NA,few,TRBJ1-3,TRBV12-3/TRBV12-4,TGTGCCAGCAGTTTAATGGCAGCCTCTGGAAACACCATATATTTT,CASSLMAASGNTIYF
NA,NA,TRBJ1-1,TRBV29-1,TGCAGCGCCTGGACGAACACTGAAGCTTTCTTT,CSAWTNTEAFF
NA,few,TRBJ1-6,TRBV6-5,TGTGCCAGCAGCTACGCCGTTCGGGCCACTCGCGATTCACCCCTCCACTTT,CASSYAVRATRDSPLHF
NA,many,TRBJ2-5,TRBV7-6,TGTGCCAGCAGCTTAATAAGGACAAGTTTTCAAGAGACCCAGTACTTC,CASSLIRTSFQETQYF
NA,many,TRBJ1-5,TRBV20-1,TGCAGTGCGAGAGGGACCATGAGCAATCAGCCCCAGCATTTT,CSARGTMSNQPQHF
NA,many,TRBJ2-7,TRBV7-2,TGTGCCAGCAGGACTGAAACAGGGCCCCACGAGCAGTACTTC,CASRTETGPHEQYF
NA,NA,TRBJ1-6,TRBV4-3,TGCGCCAGCAGGCGGGTTACCGGGCGCGATTCACCCCTCCACTTT,CASRRVTGRDSPLHF
NA,NA,TRBJ2-5,TRBV6-5,TGTGCCAGCACTGCGCTAAGAGGAGAGACCCAGTACTTC,CASTALRGETQYF